This TCR beta chain was observed in a study of radiotherapy plus CTLA-4 blockade in lung cancer. Study-wide context: Objective responses were documented in around a sixth of patients, with disease control in just over 30%.

Study conclusions and caveats: Subsequent to radiotherapy plus ipilimumab, tumor-derived TCR clones underwent expansion in blood.

In regard to this clone: Its antigen is as yet unknown.

Sequenced by immunoSEQ multiplex PCR; TCRdb stores in-frame clones only, minus some. The repertoire has 60,000 to 65,000 clones, about 80% of them found once; the top ten carry approximately 4.5%. This TCR derives from a human donor with non-small cell lung cancer who had a complete response to radiotherapy plus ipilimumab. The sequenced sample was peripheral blood, obtained from a patient treated with radiotherapy plus ipilimumab.

CDR3 amino acids: CASSLEAGGQETQYF. CDR3 nucleotides: TGTGCCAGCAGCTTAGAGGCGGGGGGTCAAGAGACCCAGTACTTC. The chain combines TRBV7-2 with TRBJ2-5, with 8 bases lining up with TRBD2. Germline V gives CDR1 SGHTA, CDR2 FQGNSA. V trimming: 1 base; J trimming: 2 bases; junction bases outside the gene matches: 3. The CDR3 has 15 residues.